This T cell receptor beta chain was recorded in a study of shared clonotypes between healthy human individuals. Repertoires were generated with immunoSEQ multiplex PCR, while TCRdb's copy carries only in-frame clones and drops some. The profile shows about 490,000 clones, around 80% of them singletons. V lost 1 base and J 5 bases, leaving 12 bases between the germline ends. The CDR3 covers 15 residues. CDR1 and CDR2 (germline): SGHRS, YFSETQ. Source material: PBMCs. The clonotype was recovered from a woman aged 35 to 49 in good health. Some clones in this sample may be carry-over from other donors' samples. This chain uses TRBV5-1 with TRBJ2-2; weak D call: TRBD2 (6 bases). The CDR3 protein is CASSLREDGTGELFF. For the CDR3, the DNA is TGCGCCAGCAGCTTGAGGGAGGACGGGACCGGGGAGCTGTTTTTT.